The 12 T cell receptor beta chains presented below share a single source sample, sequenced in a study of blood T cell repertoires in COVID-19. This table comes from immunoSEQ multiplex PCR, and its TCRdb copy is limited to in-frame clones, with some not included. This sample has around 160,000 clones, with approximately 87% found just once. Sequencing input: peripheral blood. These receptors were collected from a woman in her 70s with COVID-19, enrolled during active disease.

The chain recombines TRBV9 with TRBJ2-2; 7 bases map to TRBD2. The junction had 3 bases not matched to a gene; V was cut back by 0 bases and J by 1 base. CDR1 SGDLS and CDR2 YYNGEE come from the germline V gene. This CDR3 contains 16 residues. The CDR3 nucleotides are TGTGCCAGCAGCGTAGTTTCGGGGGGGAACACCGGGGAGCTGTTTTTT. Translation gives CASSVVSGGNTGELFF.

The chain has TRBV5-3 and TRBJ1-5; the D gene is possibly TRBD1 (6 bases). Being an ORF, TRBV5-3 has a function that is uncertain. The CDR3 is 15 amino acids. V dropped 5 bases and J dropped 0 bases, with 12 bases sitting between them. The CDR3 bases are TGTGCCAGAAGACGGACAGATTATAGCAATCAGCCCCAGCATTTT. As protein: CARRRTDYSNQPQHF.

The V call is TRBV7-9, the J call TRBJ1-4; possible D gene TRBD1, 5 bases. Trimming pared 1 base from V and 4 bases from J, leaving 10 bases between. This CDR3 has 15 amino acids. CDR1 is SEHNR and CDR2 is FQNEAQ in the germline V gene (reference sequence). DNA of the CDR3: TGTGCCAGCAGCTTAGGGGCAGACAGTAATGAAAAACTGTTTTTT. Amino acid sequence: CASSLGADSNEKLFF. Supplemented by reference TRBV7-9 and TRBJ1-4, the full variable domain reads DTGVSQNPRHKITKRGQNVTFRCDPISEHNRLYWYRQTLGQGPEFLTYFQNEAQLEKSRLLSDRFSAERPKGSFSTLEIQRTEQGDSAMYLCASSLGADSNEKLFFGSGTQLSVL.

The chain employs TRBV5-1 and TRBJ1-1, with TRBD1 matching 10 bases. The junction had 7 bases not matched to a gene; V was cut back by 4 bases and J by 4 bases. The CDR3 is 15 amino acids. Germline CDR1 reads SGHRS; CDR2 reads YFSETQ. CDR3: CASSREGTGVTEAFF. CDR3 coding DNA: TGCGCCAGCAGCAGGGAGGGGACAGGGGTCACTGAAGCTTTCTTT. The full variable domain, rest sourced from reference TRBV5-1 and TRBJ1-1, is KAGVTQTPRYLIKTRGQQVTLSCSPISGHRSVSWYQQTPGQGLQFLFEYFSETQRNKGNFPGRFSGRQFSNSRSEMNVSTLELGDSALYLCASSREGTGVTEAFFGQGTRLTVV.

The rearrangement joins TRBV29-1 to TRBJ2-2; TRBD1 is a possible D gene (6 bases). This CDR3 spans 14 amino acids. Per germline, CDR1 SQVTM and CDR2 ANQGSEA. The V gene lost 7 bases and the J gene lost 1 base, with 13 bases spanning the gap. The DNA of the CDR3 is TGCAGCGCCGGGCAGGGGATGAACACCGGGGAGCTGTTTTTT. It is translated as CSAGQGMNTGELFF.

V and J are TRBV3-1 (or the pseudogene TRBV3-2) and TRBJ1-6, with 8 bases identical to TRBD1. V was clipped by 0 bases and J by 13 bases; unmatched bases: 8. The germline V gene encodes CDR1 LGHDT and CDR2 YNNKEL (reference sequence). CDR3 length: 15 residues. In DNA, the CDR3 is TGTGCCAGCAGCCAAGAGGTCGACAGGGGTGTCCCCCTCCACTTT. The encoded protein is CASSQEVDRGVPLHF.

The CDR3 DNA sequence: TGTGCCAGCAGCCAAGATTTGTCGGGTGAAGCTTTCTTT. Its translation is CASSQDLSGEAFF. The chain couples TRBV14 to TRBJ1-1; D gene uncertain. The germline V and J ends were trimmed by 0 bases and 7 bases, with 9 bases remaining between them. CDR1 is SGHDN, CDR2 FVKESK, per germline. The length of the CDR3 is 13 residues.

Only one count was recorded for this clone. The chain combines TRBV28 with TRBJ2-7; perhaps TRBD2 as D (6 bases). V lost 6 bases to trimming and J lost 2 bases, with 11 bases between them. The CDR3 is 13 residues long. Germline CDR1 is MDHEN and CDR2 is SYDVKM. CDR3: CASRWPGAYEQYF. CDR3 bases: TGTGCCAGCAGGTGGCCGGGGGCCTACGAGCAGTACTTC.

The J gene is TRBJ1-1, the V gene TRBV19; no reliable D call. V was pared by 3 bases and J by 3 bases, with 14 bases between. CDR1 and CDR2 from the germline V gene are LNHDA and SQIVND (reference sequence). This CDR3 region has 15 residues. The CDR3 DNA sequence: TGTGCCAGTAGTATTTCTGCCGGGAAGGACACTGAAGCTTTCTTT. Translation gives CASSISAGKDTEAFF.

This CDR3 is CASSPTGYEAFF. DNA for the CDR3: TGTGCCAGCTCACCAACAGGGTATGAAGCTTTCTTT. J is TRBJ1-1 and V is TRBV18; a possible D gene is TRBD1 (6 bases). Germline V gene data show CDR1 as KGHSH and CDR2 as LQKENI. The V and J ends lost 2 bases and 7 bases respectively, with 8 bases between them. The CDR3 has 12 amino acids.

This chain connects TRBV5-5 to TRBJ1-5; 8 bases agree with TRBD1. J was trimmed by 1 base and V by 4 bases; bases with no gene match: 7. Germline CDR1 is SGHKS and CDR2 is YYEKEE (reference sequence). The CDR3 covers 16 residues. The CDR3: CASSPSRQGSNQPQHF. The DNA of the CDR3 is TGTGCCAGCAGCCCGTCGCGACAGGGGAGCAATCAGCCCCAGCATTTT.

CDR3 amino acids: CASSFSPDRPSGYTF. CDR3 in DNA: TGTGCCAGCAGCTTTAGCCCCGACCGACCATCCGGCTACACCTTC. The rearrangement links TRBV7-9 to TRBJ1-2, with D uncertain. This CDR3 contains 15 residues. V lost 3 bases to trimming and J lost 8 bases, with 19 bases between them. Germline lookup yields CDR1 SEHNR and CDR2 FQNEAQ (reference sequence).